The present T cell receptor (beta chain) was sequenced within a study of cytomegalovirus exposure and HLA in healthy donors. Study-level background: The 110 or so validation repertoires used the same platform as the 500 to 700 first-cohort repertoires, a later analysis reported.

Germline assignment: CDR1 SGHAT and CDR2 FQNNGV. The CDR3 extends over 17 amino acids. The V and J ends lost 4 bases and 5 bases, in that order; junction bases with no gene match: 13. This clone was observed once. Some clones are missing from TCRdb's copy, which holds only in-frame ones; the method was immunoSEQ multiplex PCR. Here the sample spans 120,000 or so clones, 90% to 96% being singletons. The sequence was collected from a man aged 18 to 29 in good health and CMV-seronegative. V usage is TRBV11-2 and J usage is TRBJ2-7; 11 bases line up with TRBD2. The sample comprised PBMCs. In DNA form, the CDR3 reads TGTGCCAGCAGCTCAACCGCGGGGGCTAGCGGGAGGCACGAGCAGTACTTC. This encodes CASSSTAGASGRHEQYF.